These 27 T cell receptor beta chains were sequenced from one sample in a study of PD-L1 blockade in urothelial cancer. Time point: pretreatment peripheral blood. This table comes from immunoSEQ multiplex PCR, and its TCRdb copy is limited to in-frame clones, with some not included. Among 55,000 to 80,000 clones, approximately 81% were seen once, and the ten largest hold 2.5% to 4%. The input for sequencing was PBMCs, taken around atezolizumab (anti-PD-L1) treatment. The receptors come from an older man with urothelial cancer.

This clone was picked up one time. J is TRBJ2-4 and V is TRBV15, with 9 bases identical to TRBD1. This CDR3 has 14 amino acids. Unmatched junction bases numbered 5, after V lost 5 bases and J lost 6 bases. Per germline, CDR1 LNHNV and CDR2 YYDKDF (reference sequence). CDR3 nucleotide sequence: TGTGCCACCAGCTCAAGGACAGGGGTAAACATTCAGTACTTC. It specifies CATSSRTGVNIQYF.

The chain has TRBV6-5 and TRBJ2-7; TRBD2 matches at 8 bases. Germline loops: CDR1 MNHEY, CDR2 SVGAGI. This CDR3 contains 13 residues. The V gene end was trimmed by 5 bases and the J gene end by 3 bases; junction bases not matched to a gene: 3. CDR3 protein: CASSRREGYEQYF. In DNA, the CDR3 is TGTGCCAGCAGTCGTCGGGAGGGCTACGAGCAGTACTTC.

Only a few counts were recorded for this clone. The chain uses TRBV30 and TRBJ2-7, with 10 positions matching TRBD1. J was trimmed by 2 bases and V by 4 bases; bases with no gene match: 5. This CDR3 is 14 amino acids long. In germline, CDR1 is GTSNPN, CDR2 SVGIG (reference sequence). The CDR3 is CAWNPGTGAYEQYF. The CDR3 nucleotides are TGTGCCTGGAACCCCGGGACAGGGGCCTACGAGCAGTACTTC.

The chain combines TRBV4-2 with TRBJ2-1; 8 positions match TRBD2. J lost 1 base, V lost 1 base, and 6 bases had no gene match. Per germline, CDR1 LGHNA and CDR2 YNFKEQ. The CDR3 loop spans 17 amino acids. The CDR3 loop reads CASSQAAGGGSYNEQFF. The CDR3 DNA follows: TGTGCCAGCAGCCAAGCTGCGGGAGGAGGTTCCTACAATGAGCAGTTCTTC.

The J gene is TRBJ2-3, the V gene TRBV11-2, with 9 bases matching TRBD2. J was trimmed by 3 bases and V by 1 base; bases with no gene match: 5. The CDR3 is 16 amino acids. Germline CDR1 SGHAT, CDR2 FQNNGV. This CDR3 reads CASSLGGGRGTDTQYF. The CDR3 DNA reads TGTGCCAGCAGCTTAGGTGGCGGGAGGGGGACAGATACGCAGTATTTT.

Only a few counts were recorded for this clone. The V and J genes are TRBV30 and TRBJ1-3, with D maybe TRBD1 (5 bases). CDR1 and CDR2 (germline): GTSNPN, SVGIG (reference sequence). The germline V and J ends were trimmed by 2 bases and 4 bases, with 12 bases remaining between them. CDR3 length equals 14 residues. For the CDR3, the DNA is TGTGCCTGGAGTTCCGGGGGGGTCGGAAACACCATATATTTT. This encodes CAWSSGGVGNTIYF.

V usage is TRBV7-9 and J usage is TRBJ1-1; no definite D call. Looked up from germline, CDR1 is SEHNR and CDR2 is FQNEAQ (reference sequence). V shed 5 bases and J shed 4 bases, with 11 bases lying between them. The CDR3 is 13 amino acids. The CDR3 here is CASSLNSGTEAFF. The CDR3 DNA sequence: TGTGCCAGCAGCCTCAATAGCGGCACTGAAGCTTTCTTT.

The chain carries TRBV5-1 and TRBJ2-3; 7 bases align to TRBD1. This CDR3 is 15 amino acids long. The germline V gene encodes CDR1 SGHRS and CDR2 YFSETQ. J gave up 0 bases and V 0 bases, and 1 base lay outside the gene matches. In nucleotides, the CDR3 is TGCGCCAGCAGCTTGGACAGGGGCAGCACAGATACGCAGTATTTT. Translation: CASSLDRGSTDTQYF.

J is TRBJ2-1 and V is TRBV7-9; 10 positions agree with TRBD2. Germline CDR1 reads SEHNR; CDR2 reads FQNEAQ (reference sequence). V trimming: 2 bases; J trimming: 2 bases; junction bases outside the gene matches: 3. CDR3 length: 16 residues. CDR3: CASSLRLAGAYNEQFF. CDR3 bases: TGTGCCAGCAGCTTACGACTAGCGGGTGCCTACAATGAGCAGTTCTTC.

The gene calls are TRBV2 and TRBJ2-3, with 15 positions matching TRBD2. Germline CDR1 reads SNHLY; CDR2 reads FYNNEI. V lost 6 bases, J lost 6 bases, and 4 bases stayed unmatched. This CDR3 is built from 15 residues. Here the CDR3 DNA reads TGTGCCAGCAGACGGACTAGCGGGAGGGCGGATACGCAGTATTTT. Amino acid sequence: CASRRTSGRADTQYF.

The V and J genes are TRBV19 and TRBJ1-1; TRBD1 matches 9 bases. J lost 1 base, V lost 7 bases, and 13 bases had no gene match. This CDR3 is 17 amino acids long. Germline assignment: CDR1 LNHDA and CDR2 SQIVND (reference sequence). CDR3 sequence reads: CASIHSGTGSRNTEAFF. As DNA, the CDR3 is TGTGCCAGTATCCATAGCGGGACAGGGTCCCGGAACACTGAAGCTTTCTTT.

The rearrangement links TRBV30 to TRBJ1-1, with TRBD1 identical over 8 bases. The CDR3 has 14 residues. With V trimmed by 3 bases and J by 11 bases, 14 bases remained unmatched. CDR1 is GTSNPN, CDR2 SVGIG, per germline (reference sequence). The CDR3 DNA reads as TGTGCCTGGAGGAAGAAAGGACAGGGACGAGGTGCTTTCTTT. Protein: CAWRKKGQGRGAFF.

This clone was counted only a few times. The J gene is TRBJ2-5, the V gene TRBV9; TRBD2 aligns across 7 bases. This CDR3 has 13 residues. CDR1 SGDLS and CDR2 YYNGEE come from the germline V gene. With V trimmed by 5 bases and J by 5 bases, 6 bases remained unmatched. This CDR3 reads CASSLGLGETQYF. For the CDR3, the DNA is TGTGCCAGCAGTCTAGGACTAGGCGAGACCCAGTACTTC.

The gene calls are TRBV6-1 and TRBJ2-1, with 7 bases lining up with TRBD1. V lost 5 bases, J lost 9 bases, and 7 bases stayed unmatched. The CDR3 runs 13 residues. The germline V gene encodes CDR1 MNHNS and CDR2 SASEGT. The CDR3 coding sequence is TGTGCCAGCAGTAGACAGGGTTTTGGTGAGCAGTTCTTC. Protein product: CASSRQGFGEQFF.

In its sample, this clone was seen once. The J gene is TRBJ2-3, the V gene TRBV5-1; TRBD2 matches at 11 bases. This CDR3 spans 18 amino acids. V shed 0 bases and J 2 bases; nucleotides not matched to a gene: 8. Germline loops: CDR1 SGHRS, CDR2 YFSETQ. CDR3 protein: CASSLEGTSGPITDTQYF. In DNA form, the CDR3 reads TGCGCCAGCAGCTTGGAAGGGACTAGCGGTCCCATCACAGATACGCAGTATTTT.

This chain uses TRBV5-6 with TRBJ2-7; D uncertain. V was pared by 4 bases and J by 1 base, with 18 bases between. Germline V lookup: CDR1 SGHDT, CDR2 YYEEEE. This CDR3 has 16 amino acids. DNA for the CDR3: TGTGCCAGCAGCCTGGGTTCCCTTTCTATTTCCTACGAGCAGTACTTC. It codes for CASSLGSLSISYEQYF. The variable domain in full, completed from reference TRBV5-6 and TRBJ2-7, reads DAGVTQSPTHLIKTRGQQVTLRCSPKSGHDTVSWYQQALGQGPQFIFQYYEEEERQRGNFPDRFSGHQFPNYSSELNVNALLLGDSALYLCASSLGSLSISYEQYFGPGTRLTVT.

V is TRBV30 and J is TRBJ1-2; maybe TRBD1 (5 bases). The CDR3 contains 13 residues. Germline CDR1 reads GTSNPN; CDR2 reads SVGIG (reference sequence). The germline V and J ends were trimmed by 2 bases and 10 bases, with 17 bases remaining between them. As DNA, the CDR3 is TGTGCCTGGAGTCTTGGGGGGGATAAGGACTACACCTTC. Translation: CAWSLGGDKDYTF.

CDR3 amino acids: CAAGPGLNEQFF. The CDR3 coding sequence is TGCGCCGCGGGGCCTGGGTTGAATGAGCAGTTCTTC. The chain is built from TRBV5-1 and TRBJ2-1; D perhaps matches TRBD2 (6 bases). The germline V and J ends were trimmed by 10 bases and 7 bases, with 15 bases remaining between them. The CDR3 covers 12 residues. CDR1 and CDR2 from the germline V gene are SGHRS and YFSETQ. Based on the CDR3 plus reference TRBV5-1 and TRBJ2-1, the full variable domain is KAGVTQTPRYLIKTRGQQVTLSCSPISGHRSVSWYQQTPGQGLQFLFEYFSETQRNKGNFPGRFSGRQFSNSRSEMNVSTLELGDSALYLCAAGPGLNEQFFGPGTRLTVL.

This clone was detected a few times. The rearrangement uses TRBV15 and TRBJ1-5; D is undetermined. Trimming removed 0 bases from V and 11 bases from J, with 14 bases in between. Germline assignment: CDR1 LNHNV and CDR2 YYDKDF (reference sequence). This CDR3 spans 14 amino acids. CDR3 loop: CATSRDIVGAAQHF. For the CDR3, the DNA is TGTGCCACCAGCAGAGACATAGTTGGAGCAGCCCAGCATTTT.

The CDR3 reads CASSFAGGGETQYF. The CDR3 DNA is TGCGCCAGCAGCTTTGCAGGGGGCGGAGAGACCCAGTACTTC. This chain uses TRBV5-1 with TRBJ2-5, with 8 bases lining up with TRBD1. Trimming cost V 2 bases and J 4 bases; bases outside gene matches: 4. CDR3 length: 14 residues. Germline V gene data show CDR1 as SGHRS and CDR2 as YFSETQ.

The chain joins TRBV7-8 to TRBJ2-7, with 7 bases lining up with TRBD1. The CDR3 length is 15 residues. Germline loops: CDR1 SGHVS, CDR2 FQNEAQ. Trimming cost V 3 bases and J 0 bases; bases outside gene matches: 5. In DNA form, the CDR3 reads TGTGCCAGCAGCTTCCGGGACAGTGCCTCCTACGAGCAGTACTTC. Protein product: CASSFRDSASYEQYF.

The CDR3 loop reads CASSADRVNQPQHF. CDR3 coding DNA: TGTGCCAGTAGTGCCGACAGGGTCAATCAGCCCCAGCATTTT. The J gene is TRBJ1-5, the V gene TRBV19; TRBD1 aligns across 7 bases. The CDR3 is 14 residues long. Germline V CDR1 and CDR2: LNHDA, SQIVND (reference sequence). Unmatched junction bases numbered 4, after V lost 5 bases and J lost 3 bases. Combining the CDR3 with reference TRBV19 and TRBJ1-5 gives the whole variable domain DGGITQSPKYLFRKEGQNVTLSCEQNLNHDAMYWYRQDPGQGLRLIYYSQIVNDFQKGDIAEGYSVSREKKESFPLTVTSAQKNPTAFYLCASSADRVNQPQHFGDGTRLSIL.

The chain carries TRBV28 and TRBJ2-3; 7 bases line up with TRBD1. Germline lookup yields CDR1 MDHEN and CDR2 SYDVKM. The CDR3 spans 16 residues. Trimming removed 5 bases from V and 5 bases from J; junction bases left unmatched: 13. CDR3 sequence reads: CASSHLEGAGRDTQYF. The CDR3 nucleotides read TGTGCCAGCAGTCACCTCGAGGGGGCGGGCAGAGATACGCAGTATTTT.

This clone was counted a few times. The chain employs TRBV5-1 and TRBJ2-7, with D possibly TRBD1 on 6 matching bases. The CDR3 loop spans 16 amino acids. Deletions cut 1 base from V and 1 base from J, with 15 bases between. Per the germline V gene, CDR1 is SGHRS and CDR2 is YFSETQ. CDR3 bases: TGCGCCAGCAGCTTGACGACAGGTCGACCATCCTACGAGCAGTACTTC. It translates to CASSLTTGRPSYEQYF.

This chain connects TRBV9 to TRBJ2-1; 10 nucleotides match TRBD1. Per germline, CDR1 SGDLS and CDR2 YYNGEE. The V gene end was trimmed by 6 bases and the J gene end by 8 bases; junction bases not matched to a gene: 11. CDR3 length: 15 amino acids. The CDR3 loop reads CASTPGQGINYEQFF. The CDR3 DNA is TGTGCCAGCACTCCGGGACAGGGGATTAACTATGAGCAGTTCTTC.

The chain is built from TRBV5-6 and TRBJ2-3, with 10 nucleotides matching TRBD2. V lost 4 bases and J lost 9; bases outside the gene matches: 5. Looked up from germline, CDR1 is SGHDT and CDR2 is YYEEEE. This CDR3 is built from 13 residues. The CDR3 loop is CASSPGLAVTQYF. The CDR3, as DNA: TGTGCCAGCAGCCCAGGACTAGCGGTCACGCAGTATTTT.

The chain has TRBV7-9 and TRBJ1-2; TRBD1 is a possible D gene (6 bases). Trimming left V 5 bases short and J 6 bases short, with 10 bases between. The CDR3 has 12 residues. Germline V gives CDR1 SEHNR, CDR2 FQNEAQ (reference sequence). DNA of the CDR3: TGTGCCAGCAGCGCCAACAGGGATGGCTACACCTTC. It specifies CASSANRDGYTF.